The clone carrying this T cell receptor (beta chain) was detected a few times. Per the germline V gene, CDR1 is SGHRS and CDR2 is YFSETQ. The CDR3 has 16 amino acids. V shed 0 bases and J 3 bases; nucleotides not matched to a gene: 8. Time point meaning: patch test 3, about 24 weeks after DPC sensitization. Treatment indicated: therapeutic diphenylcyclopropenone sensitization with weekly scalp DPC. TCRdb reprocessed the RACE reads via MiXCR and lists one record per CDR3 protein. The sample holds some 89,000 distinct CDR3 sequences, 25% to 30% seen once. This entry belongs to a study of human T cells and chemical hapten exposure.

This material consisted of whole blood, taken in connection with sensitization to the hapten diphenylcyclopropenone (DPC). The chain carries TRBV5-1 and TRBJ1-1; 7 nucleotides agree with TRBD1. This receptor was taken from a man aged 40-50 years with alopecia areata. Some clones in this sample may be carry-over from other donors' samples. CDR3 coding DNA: TGCGCCAGCAGCTTGGGTAGGGGGCGGGCCGACACTGAAGCTTTCTTT. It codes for CASSLGRGRADTEAFF.